Reported below is one T cell receptor beta chain. Its specificity is not known. The entry originates in a study of T-cell memory formation after mild COVID-19. V lost 3 bases to trimming and J lost 6 bases; unmatched junction nucleotides: 8. The CDR3 has 16 residues. Study-wide results and limits: A subset of responding clones appeared in pre-infection memory, suggesting cross-reactive memory joined. Contracting CD4+ clones lay largely in CM and EM, with CD8+ ones residing in EMRA.

The TCR alpha and TCR beta cDNA libraries, bearing sample barcodes and UMIs, were generated by 5'RACE using constant-segment primers. Using its own MiXCR run on the 5' RACE reads, TCRdb lists one record per CDR3 protein. The data show 200,000 to 300,000 distinct CDR3 sequences, approximately 9% seen once. Sample: PBMCs or a T cell subset sorted from them (not recorded which). The TCR originated in a man in his late teens or twenties who had mild COVID-19 (a few samples of this study predate the infection). Cell type and time point are not known. V usage is TRBV12-3 or TRBV12-4 and J usage is TRBJ2-1; TRBD1 aligns across 10 bases. The CDR3 nucleotides read TGTGCCAGCAGTTTTGCCCGGGACAGGGGTTTCAATGAGCAGTTCTTC. This gives the protein CASSFARDRGFNEQFF.